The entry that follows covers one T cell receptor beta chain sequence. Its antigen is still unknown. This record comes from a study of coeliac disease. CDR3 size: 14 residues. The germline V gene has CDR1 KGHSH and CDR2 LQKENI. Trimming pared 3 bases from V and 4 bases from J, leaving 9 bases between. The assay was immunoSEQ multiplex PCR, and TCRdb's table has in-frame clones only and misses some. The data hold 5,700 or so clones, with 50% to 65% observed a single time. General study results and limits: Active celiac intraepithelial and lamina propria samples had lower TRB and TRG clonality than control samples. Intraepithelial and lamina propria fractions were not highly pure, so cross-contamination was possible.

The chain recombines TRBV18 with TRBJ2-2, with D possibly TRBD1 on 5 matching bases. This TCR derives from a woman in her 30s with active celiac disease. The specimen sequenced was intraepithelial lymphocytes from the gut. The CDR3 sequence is CASSPSTGTGELFF. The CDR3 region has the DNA TGTGCCAGCTCACCTTCCACAGGCACCGGGGAGCTGTTTTTT. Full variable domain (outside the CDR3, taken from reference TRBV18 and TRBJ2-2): NAGVMQNPRHLVRRRGQEARLRCSPMKGHSHVYWYRQLPEEGLKFMVYLQKENIIDESGMPKERFSAEFPKEGPSILRIQQVVRGDSAAYFCASSPSTGTGELFFGEGSRLTVL.